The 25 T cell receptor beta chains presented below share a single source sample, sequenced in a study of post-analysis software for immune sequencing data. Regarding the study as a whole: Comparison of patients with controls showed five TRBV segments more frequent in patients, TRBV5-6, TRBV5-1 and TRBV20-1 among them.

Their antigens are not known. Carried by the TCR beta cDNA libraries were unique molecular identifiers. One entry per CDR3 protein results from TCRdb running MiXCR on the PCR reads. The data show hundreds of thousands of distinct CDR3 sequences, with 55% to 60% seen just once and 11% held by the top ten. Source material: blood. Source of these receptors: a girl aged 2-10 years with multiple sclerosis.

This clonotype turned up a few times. CDR3 nucleotides: TGTGCCAGCAGCCAAGAGAACAGTCGCTCCTACAATGAGCAGTTCTTC. The encoded protein is CASSQENSRSYNEQFF. The chain recombines TRBV3-1 with TRBJ2-1, with D hard to call. This CDR3 contains 16 residues. Germline V gene lookup returns CDR1 LGHDT and CDR2 YNNKEL (reference sequence). V lost 0 bases and J 0 bases, leaving 9 bases between the germline ends.

CDR3: CSVDQGSTDTQYF. In nucleotides, the CDR3 is TGCAGCGTTGATCAGGGGAGCACAGATACGCAGTATTTT. This chain links TRBV29-1 with TRBJ2-3; D possibly corresponds to TRBD1 (6 bases). Between the trimmed V and J ends, which lost 3 bases and 0 bases, there was a span of 7 bases. The germline V gene encodes CDR1 SQVTM and CDR2 ANQGSEA. The CDR3 consists of 13 residues.

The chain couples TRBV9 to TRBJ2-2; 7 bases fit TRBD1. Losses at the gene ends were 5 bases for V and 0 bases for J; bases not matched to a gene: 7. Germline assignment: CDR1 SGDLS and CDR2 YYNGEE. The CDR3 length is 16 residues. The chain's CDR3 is CASSTGAPSNTGELFF. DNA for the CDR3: TGTGCCAGCAGTACAGGGGCCCCATCGAACACCGGGGAGCTGTTTTTT.

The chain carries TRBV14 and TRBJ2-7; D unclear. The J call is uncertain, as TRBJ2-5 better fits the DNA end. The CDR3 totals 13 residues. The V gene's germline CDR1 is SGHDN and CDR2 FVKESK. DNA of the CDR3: TGTGCCAGCAGCCAACGACATCGAGAGACCCAGTACTTC. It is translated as CASSQRHRETQYF.

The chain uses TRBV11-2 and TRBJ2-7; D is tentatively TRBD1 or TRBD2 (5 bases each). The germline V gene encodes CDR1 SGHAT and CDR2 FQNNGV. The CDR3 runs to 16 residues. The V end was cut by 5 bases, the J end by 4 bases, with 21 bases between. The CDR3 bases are TGTGCCAGCAGCCCTCGAACTTGGGGGAGCCGGTACGAGCAGTACTTC. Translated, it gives CASSPRTWGSRYEQYF.

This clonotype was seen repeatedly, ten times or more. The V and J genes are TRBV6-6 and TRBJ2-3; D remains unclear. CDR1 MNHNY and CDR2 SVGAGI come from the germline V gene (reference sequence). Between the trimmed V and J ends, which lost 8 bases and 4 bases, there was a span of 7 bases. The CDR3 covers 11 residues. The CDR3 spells CASSYSDTQYF. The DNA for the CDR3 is TGTGCCAGCTCCTATTCAGATACGCAGTATTTT.

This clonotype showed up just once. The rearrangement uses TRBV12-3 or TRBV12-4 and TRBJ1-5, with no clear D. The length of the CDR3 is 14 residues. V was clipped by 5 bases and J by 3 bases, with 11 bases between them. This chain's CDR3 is CASSRDGNNQPQHF. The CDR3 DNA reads TGTGCCAGCAGTCGTGACGGGAACAATCAGCCCCAGCATTTT.

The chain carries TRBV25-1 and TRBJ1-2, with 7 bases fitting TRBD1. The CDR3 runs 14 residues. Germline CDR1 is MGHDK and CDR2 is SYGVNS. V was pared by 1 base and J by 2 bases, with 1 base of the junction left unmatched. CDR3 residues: CASSEWGQNYGYTF. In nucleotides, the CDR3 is TGTGCCAGCAGTGAATGGGGACAGAACTATGGCTACACCTTC.

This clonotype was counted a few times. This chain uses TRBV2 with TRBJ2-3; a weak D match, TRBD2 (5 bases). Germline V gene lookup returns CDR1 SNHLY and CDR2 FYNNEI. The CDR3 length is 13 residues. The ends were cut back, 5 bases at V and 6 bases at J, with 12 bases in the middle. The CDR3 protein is CASSSSYLDTQYF. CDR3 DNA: TGTGCCAGCAGTTCTAGCTATCTCGATACGCAGTATTTT.

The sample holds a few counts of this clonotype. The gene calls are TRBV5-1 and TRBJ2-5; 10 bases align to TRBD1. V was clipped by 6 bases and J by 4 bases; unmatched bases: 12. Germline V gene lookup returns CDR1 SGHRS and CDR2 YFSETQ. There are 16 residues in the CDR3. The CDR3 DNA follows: TGCGCCAGCAACTCCGGGACAGGGGATTCCGTAGAGACCCAGTACTTC. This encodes CASNSGTGDSVETQYF.

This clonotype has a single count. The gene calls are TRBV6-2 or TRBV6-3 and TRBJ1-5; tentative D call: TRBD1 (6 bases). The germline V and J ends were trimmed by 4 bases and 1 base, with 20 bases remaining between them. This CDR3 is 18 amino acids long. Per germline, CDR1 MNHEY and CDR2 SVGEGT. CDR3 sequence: CASSLLIQGLGSNQPQHF. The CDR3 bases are TGTGCCAGCAGTTTATTGATACAGGGCTTGGGGAGCAATCAGCCCCAGCATTTT.

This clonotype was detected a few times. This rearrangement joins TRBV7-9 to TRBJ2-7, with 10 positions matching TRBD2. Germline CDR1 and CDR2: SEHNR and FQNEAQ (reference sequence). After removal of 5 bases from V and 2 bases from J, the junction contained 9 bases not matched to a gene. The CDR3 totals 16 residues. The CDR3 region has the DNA TGTGCCAGCAGCCCTAGGACTAGCGGACCGACCTACGAGCAGTACTTC. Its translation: CASSPRTSGPTYEQYF.

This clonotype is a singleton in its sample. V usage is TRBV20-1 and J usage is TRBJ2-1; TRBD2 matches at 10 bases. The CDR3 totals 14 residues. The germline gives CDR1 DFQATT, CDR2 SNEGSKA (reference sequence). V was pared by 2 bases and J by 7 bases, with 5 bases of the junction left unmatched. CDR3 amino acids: CSARQREGFNEQFF. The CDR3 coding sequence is TGCAGTGCTAGACAGCGGGAGGGTTTTAATGAGCAGTTCTTC.

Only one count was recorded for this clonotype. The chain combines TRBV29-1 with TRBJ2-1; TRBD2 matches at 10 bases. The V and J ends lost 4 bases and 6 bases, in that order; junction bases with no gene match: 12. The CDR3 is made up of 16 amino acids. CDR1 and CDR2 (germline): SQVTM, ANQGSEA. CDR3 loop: CSVALILAGPTNEQFF. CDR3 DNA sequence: TGCAGCGTTGCCCTGATACTAGCGGGGCCAACCAATGAGCAGTTCTTC.

The CDR3 sequence is CASKLGEMNTEAFF. CDR3 nucleotide sequence: TGTGCCAGCAAACTGGGAGAGATGAACACTGAAGCTTTCTTT. The V gene is TRBV6-5, the J gene TRBJ1-1; D call uncertain. The CDR3 consists of 14 residues. CDR1 MNHEY and CDR2 SVGAGI come from the germline V gene. V lost 7 bases and J 0 bases, leaving 12 bases between the germline ends.

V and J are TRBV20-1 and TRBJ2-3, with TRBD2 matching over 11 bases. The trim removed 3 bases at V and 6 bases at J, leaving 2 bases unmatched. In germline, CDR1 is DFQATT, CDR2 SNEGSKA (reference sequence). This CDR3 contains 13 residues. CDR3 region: CSASRTSGDTQYF. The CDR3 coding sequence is TGCAGTGCTAGCCGGACTAGCGGGGATACGCAGTATTTT.

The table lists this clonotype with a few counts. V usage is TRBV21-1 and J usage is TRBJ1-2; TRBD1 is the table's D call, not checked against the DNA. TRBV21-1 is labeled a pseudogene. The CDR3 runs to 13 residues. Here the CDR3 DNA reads TGTGCCAGCAGCAAAGGACAGGAGTATGGCTACACCTTC. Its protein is CASSKGQEYGYTF.

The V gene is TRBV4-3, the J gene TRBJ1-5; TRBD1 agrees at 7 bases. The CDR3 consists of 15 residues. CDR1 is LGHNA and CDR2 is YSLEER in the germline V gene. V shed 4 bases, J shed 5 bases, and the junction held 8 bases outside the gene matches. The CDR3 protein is CASSPDGTAHQPQHF. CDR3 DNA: TGCGCCAGCAGCCCGGACGGGACAGCGCATCAGCCCCAGCATTTT.

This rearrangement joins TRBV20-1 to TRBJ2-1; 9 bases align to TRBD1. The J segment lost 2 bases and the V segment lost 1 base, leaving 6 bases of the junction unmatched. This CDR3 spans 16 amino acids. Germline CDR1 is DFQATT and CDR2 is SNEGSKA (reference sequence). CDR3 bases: TGCAGTGCTAGAGGCCCCTACAGGGGGCCCTACAATGAGCAGTTCTTC. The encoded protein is CSARGPYRGPYNEQFF.

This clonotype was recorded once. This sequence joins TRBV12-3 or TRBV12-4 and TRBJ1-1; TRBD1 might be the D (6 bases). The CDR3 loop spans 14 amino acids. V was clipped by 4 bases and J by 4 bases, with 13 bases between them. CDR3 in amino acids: CASSYGLGGTEAFF. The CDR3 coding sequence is TGTGCCAGCAGTTATGGGTTAGGGGGCACTGAAGCTTTCTTT.

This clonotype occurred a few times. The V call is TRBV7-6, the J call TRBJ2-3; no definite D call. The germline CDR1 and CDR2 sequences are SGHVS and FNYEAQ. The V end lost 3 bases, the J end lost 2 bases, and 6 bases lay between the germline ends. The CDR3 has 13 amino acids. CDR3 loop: CASSFTNTDTQYF. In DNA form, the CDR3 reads TGTGCCAGCAGCTTTACTAACACAGATACGCAGTATTTT.

Here the CDR3 reads CASSLSGMTEAFF. DNA of the CDR3: TGTGCCAGCAGCTTATCGGGGATGACTGAAGCTTTCTTT. The rearrangement joins TRBV11-3 to TRBJ1-1, with D uncertain. Germline CDR1 is SGHNT and CDR2 is YENEEA. V lost 2 bases, J lost 5 bases, and 9 bases lay in between. This CDR3 has 13 amino acids.

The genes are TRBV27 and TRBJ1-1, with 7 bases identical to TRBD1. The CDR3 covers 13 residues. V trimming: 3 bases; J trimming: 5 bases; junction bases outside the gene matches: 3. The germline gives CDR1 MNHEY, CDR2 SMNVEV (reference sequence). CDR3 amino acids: CASSLTGRTEAFF. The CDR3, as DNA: TGTGCCAGCAGTTTGACAGGGCGGACTGAAGCTTTCTTT.

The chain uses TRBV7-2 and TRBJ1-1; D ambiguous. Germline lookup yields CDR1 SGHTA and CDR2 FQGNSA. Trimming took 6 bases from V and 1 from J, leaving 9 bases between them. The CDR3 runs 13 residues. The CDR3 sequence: CASSTAQNTEAFF. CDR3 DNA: TGTGCCAGCAGTACCGCCCAGAACACTGAAGCTTTCTTT.

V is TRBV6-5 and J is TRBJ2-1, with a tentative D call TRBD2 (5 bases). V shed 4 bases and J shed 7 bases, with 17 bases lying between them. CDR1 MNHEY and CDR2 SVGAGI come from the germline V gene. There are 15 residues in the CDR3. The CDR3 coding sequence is TGTGCCAGCAGTTCCCTCCTAGCAACTCGGAATGAGCAGTTCTTC. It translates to CASSSLLATRNEQFF.